Following are 23 T cell receptor beta chains from one sample sequenced in a study of graft-versus-host responses after intestinal transplantation. No antigen has been identified for these receptors. The table came from immunoSEQ multiplex PCR; TCRdb's copy has only in-frame clones and leaves some out. The sample holds 70,000 to 95,000 clones, just under 95% seen once. The source was unstimulated CD8+ T cells sorted from spleen or lymph node cells, collected before transplant. These receptors were obtained from a human donor who was the organ donor for an intestinal transplant.

The chain recombines TRBV7-8 with TRBJ1-2; TRBD1 matches at 7 bases. The CDR3 loop spans 15 amino acids. Germline values: CDR1 SGHVS, CDR2 FQNEAQ. J was trimmed by 3 bases and V by 4 bases; bases with no gene match: 8. The CDR3 protein is CASSSGTANYYGYTF. CDR3 sequence (DNA): TGTGCCAGCAGCTCCGGGACAGCAAATTACTATGGCTACACCTTC.

The chain employs TRBV18 and TRBJ2-3; the D gene is possibly TRBD2 (5 bases). The CDR3 totals 12 residues. In germline, CDR1 is KGHSH, CDR2 LQKENI. The V and J ends lost 6 bases and 5 bases respectively, with 9 bases between them. This CDR3 is CASSDGVDTQYF. DNA for the CDR3: TGTGCCAGCTCCGACGGGGTAGATACGCAGTATTTT.

The chain carries TRBV11-2 and TRBJ1-2, with a weak D call TRBD1 (6 bases). V lost 5 bases and J lost 9, with 13 bases in between. CDR1 SGHAT and CDR2 FQNNGV come from the germline V gene. The length of the CDR3 is 12 residues. CDR3 amino acids: CASSLGQNSYTF. DNA for the CDR3: TGTGCCAGCAGCCTGGGACAAAACAGCTACACCTTC.

This clone came up once. The gene calls are TRBV30 and TRBJ1-5, with D uncertain. The V gene lost 1 base and the J gene lost 7 bases, with 11 bases spanning the gap. The CDR3 contains 13 residues. From germline, CDR1 is GTSNPN and CDR2 SVGIG (reference sequence). CDR3 nucleotide sequence: TGTGCCTGGAGTGGCGACACACAGCAGCCCCAGCATTTT. Protein sequence: CAWSGDTQQPQHF. Looking up the rest from reference TRBV30 and TRBJ1-5 gives the full variable domain: SQTIHQWPATLVQPVGSPLSLECTVEGTSNPNLYWYRQAAGRGLQLLFYSVGIGQISSEVPQNLSASRPQDRQFILSSKKLLLSDSGFYLCAWSGDTQQPQHFGDGTRLSIL.

The gene calls are TRBV5-4 and TRBJ2-2; no definite D call. With 4 bases removed from V and 6 bases from J, the gap between germline ends came to 10 bases. Germline V gene sequence: CDR1 SGHNT, CDR2 YYREEE (reference sequence). This CDR3 region has 13 residues. The CDR3 DNA follows: TGTGCCAGCAGCGTACTCCGGGCCGGGGAGCTGTTTTTT. Amino acid sequence: CASSVLRAGELFF.

The genes are TRBV28 and TRBJ1-2, with D perhaps TRBD1 (6 bases). Germline-derived CDR1 and CDR2 are MDHEN and SYDVKM. This CDR3 has 16 amino acids. V was cut by 6 bases and J by 2 bases, with 19 bases left in between. CDR3 sequence reads: CASSLPGGQENYGYTF. As DNA, the CDR3 is TGTGCCAGCAGCCTTCCTGGGGGCCAAGAAAACTATGGCTACACCTTC.

The chain is built from TRBV7-8 and TRBJ1-1, with D uncertain. V was cut by 2 bases and J by 7 bases, with 14 bases left in between. Looked up from germline, CDR1 is SGHVS and CDR2 is FQNEAQ. This CDR3 spans 14 amino acids. The chain's CDR3 is CASSLRQVYDEAFF. CDR3 bases: TGTGCCAGCAGCTTACGGCAGGTTTATGATGAAGCTTTCTTT. Full variable domain (remainder filled in from reference TRBV7-8 and TRBJ1-1): GAGVSQSPRYKVAKRGQDVALRCDPISGHVSLFWYQQALGQGPEFLTYFQNEAQLDKSGLPSDRFFAERPEGSVSTLKIQRTQQEDSAVYLCASSLRQVYDEAFFGQGTRLTVV.

This clone has just one count. This chain uses TRBV29-1 with TRBJ2-1; D is unclear. The CDR3 is 13 amino acids. V was trimmed by 2 bases and J by 6 bases, leaving 11 bases between them. CDR1 and CDR2 (germline): SQVTM, ANQGSEA. The CDR3 DNA sequence: TGCAGCGTTGAAAGATACCAGGCCAATGAGCAGTTCTTC. It codes for CSVERYQANEQFF.

The gene calls are TRBV13 and TRBJ1-2; D is possibly TRBD1 (6 bases). CDR3 length: 14 amino acids. Germline values: CDR1 PRHDT, CDR2 FYEKMQ (reference sequence). The germline V and J ends were trimmed by 5 bases and 5 bases, with 15 bases remaining between them. CDR3 protein: CASSRNRDFYGYTF. Here the CDR3 DNA reads TGTGCCAGCAGCCGGAACAGGGATTTTTATGGCTACACCTTC.

The rearrangement links TRBV6-1 to TRBJ1-1; D is ambiguous. CDR1 is MNHNS, CDR2 SASEGT, per germline. This CDR3 is built from 12 residues. Deletions cut 5 bases from V and 7 bases from J, with 11 bases between. As DNA, the CDR3 is TGTGCCAGCAGTTGGATACTAAATGAAGCTTTCTTT. Its translation: CASSWILNEAFF.

The J gene is TRBJ2-5, the V gene TRBV4-3; maybe TRBD1 (6 bases). The DNA end lines up better with TRBJ2-7; the J call may be wrong. Germline values: CDR1 LGHNA, CDR2 YSLEER. The CDR3 runs 15 residues. For the CDR3, the DNA is TGCGCCAGCAGCCAAGTCAGGGGCAGATTCTACGAGCAGTACTTC. Residues: CASSQVRGRFYEQYF.

The chain recombines TRBV20-1 with TRBJ2-7; 7 nucleotides line up with TRBD1. The germline V gene has CDR1 DFQATT and CDR2 SNEGSKA (reference sequence). V shed 6 bases and J 9 bases; nucleotides not matched to a gene: 8. CDR3 size: 11 residues. The chain's CDR3 is CSALTGEGQYF. Here the CDR3 DNA reads TGCAGTGCGTTAACAGGGGAAGGGCAGTACTTC.

The chain links TRBV27 to TRBJ1-1, with D perhaps TRBD1 (5 bases). CDR1 is MNHEY and CDR2 is SMNVEV in the germline V gene (reference sequence). The CDR3 sequence is 15 residues long. Trimming removed 4 bases at V and 7 bases at J, with 19 bases between. CDR3 loop: CASSSLKGRRGEAFF. The CDR3 DNA follows: TGTGCCAGCAGTTCCCTCAAGGGGAGGAGGGGTGAAGCTTTCTTT.

This clone was seen a single time. This chain links TRBV7-6 with TRBJ1-6; 7 positions match TRBD1. With 3 bases clipped from V and 9 bases from J, the junction kept 5 bases outside the gene matches. There are 14 residues in the CDR3. CDR1 is SGHVS and CDR2 is FNYEAQ in the germline V gene. The CDR3 bases are TGTGCCAGCAGCTTGAGGGGGCCGGGTTCACCCCTCCACTTT. The encoded protein is CASSLRGPGSPLHF. The variable domain in full, completed from reference TRBV7-6 and TRBJ1-6, reads GAGVSQSPRYKVTKRGQDVALRCDPISGHVSLYWYRQALGQGPEFLTYFNYEAQQDKSGLPNDRFSAERPEGSISTLTIQRTEQRDSAMYRCASSLRGPGSPLHFGNGTRLTVT.

V and J are TRBV15 and TRBJ2-4, with TRBD2 identical over 8 bases. Per germline, CDR1 LNHNV and CDR2 YYDKDF (reference sequence). This CDR3 spans 16 amino acids. The V gene end was trimmed by 4 bases and the J gene end by 2 bases; junction bases not matched to a gene: 7. The CDR3 bases are TGTGCCACCAGCACACTCGGGGGGGGGCCCAAAAACATTCAGTACTTC. Its translation: CATSTLGGGPKNIQYF.

The chain couples TRBV19 to TRBJ1-1, with D tentatively TRBD1 (5 bases). CDR1 and CDR2 from the germline V gene are LNHDA and SQIVND (reference sequence). The CDR3 covers 14 residues. Trimming took 10 bases from V and 3 from J, leaving 18 bases between them. The CDR3 sequence: CATSWGVFDTEAFF. CDR3 bases: TGTGCCACCTCCTGGGGGGTTTTTGACACTGAAGCTTTCTTT.

The chain recombines TRBV15 with TRBJ2-7; TRBD2 aligns across 9 bases. The CDR3 loop spans 14 amino acids. Trimming removed 6 bases from V and 1 base from J; junction bases left unmatched: 4. Germline CDR1 reads LNHNV; CDR2 reads YYDKDF (reference sequence). The CDR3 DNA reads TGTGCCACCAGTCCAGCGGGGGGATCCTACGAGCAGTACTTC. It is translated as CATSPAGGSYEQYF.

V usage is TRBV5-6 and J usage is TRBJ2-1; D unresolved. Between the trimmed V and J ends, which lost 1 base and 6 bases, there was a span of 5 bases. Germline loops: CDR1 SGHDT, CDR2 YYEEEE. The CDR3 has 12 residues. Here the CDR3 DNA reads TGTGCCAGCAGCTTGCTAGGCAATGAGCAGTTCTTC. Protein: CASSLLGNEQFF.

The gene calls are TRBV11-2 and TRBJ2-7, with D unclear. This CDR3 has 13 amino acids. In germline, CDR1 is SGHAT, CDR2 FQNNGV. V gave up 3 bases and J gave up 3 bases, with 9 bases separating them. The CDR3 DNA reads as TGTGCCAGCAGCTTTTATATGAGCTACGAGCAGTACTTC. Translating it yields CASSFYMSYEQYF.

The rearrangement uses TRBV27 and TRBJ1-5; 8 positions match TRBD1. Per the germline V gene, CDR1 is MNHEY and CDR2 is SMNVEV (reference sequence). V dropped 5 bases and J dropped 0; count of bases not matched to a gene: 0. CDR3 length equals 14 residues. The CDR3 protein is CASSTGGSNQPQHF. Written as DNA, the CDR3 is TGTGCCAGCAGTACAGGGGGTAGCAATCAGCCCCAGCATTTT.

V is TRBV7-3 and J is TRBJ2-7; no reliable D call. The V gene lost 5 bases and the J gene lost 6 bases, with 14 bases spanning the gap. Germline CDR1 SGHTA, CDR2 FQGTGA. This CDR3 is 13 amino acids long. As DNA, the CDR3 is TGTGCCAGCAGCCTACTCTCATGGTCCGAGCAGTACTTC. Amino acid sequence: CASSLLSWSEQYF.

CDR3: CASSSRQAPSNEKLFF. The CDR3 DNA reads TGTGCCAGCAGTTCCAGACAGGCCCCAAGTAATGAAAAACTGTTTTTT. The chain joins TRBV28 to TRBJ1-4; D possibly corresponds to TRBD1 (6 bases). The CDR3 is 16 amino acids. The V gene's germline CDR1 is MDHEN and CDR2 SYDVKM. Trimming pared 4 bases from V and 4 bases from J, leaving 16 bases between. The full variable domain, completed using reference TRBV28 and TRBJ1-4, is DVKVTQSSRYLVKRTGEKVFLECVQDMDHENMFWYRQDPGLGLRLIYFSYDVKMKEKGDIPEGYSVSREKKERFSLILESASTNQTSMYLCASSSRQAPSNEKLFFGSGTQLSVL.

The V and J genes are TRBV28 and TRBJ1-4; TRBD1 matches 7 bases. The germline CDR1 and CDR2 sequences are MDHEN and SYDVKM. V lost 6 bases and J lost 6; bases outside the gene matches: 13. This CDR3 region has 16 residues. CDR3 DNA sequence: TGTGCCAGCAGAGACAGGGTCGGTGCCCCTGATGAAAAACTGTTTTTT. Protein product: CASRDRVGAPDEKLFF.